These 29 T cell receptor beta chains were all obtained from the same sample, sequenced in a study of Ad26.COV2.S vaccination and SARS-CoV-2 variants. Generated by immunoSEQ multiplex PCR, the TCRdb table keeps only in-frame clones and is missing some. Found here are 400,000 to 450,000 clones, 75% to 95% of them singletons; the top ten hold over 9%. Treatment given: about 20 received Ad26.COV2.S at low or high dose, single or two shots; about 5 received placebo; per-sample allocation not given. Samples were taken on day 63 after the first vaccine or placebo injection. The sequences come from peripheral blood, collected in a trial of Ad26.COV2.S vaccine versus placebo. Source of these receptors: a person aged 18 to 59 who received the Ad26.COV2.S COVID-19 vaccine or a placebo.

This clone was counted a few times. This chain uses TRBV2 with TRBJ1-6; 7 bases align to TRBD1. The CDR3 spans 16 residues. Germline values: CDR1 SNHLY, CDR2 FYNNEI. V shed 5 bases and J 3 bases; nucleotides not matched to a gene: 7. The CDR3 DNA reads as TGTGCCAGCAGTCGGGACAGAGCAATCTATAATTCACCCCTCCACTTT. As protein: CASSRDRAIYNSPLHF. Filled out from reference TRBV2 and TRBJ1-6, the complete variable domain reads EPEVTQTPSHQVTQMGQEVILRCVPISNHLYFYWYRQILGQKVEFLVSFYNNEISEKSEIFDDQFSVERPDGSNFTLKIRSTKLEDSAMYFCASSRDRAIYNSPLHFGNGTRLTVT.

The CDR3 spells CASSQAGGRDTGELFF. The CDR3 nucleotides read TGCGCCAGCAGCCAAGCTGGAGGGAGAGACACCGGGGAGCTGTTTTTT. The chain carries TRBV4-3 and TRBJ2-2, with TRBD2 as a possible D gene (6 bases). The CDR3 is 16 residues long. Germline CDR1 reads LGHNA; CDR2 reads YSLEER. Trimming cost V 1 base and J 3 bases, with 12 bases left between them.

This clone was counted ten times or more. At one of its ends the junction is not consistent with the germline gene, which may arise from a read error. The same CDR3 is also encoded by other DNA sequences in this sample. The V and J genes are TRBV19 and TRBJ2-7, with 10 bases lining up with TRBD2. The CDR3 consists of 14 residues. Germline CDR1 and CDR2: LNHDA and SQIVND (reference sequence). The CDR3 DNA reads TGTGCCAGTAGCATAGCGGGAGGATCCTACGAGCAGTACTTC. Its translation: CASSIAGGSYEQYF.

V usage is TRBV4-1 and J usage is TRBJ1-2; D is uncertain. V lost 0 bases and J 4 bases, leaving 6 bases between the germline ends. This CDR3 comprises 13 residues. The germline V gene has CDR1 MGHRA and CDR2 YSYEKL. The CDR3 reads CASSQDRTYGYTF. The DNA of the CDR3 is TGCGCCAGCAGCCAAGACAGGACCTATGGCTACACCTTC.

The chain joins TRBV4-3 to TRBJ2-7; 9 bases map to TRBD2. Germline V gene lookup returns CDR1 LGHNA and CDR2 YSLEER. V trimming: 1 base; J trimming: 6 bases; junction bases outside the gene matches: 10. The CDR3 sequence is 16 residues long. CDR3 amino acids: CASSQVLSGSPGEQYF. The CDR3 nucleotides read TGCGCCAGCAGCCAAGTTCTTAGCGGGAGTCCAGGCGAGCAGTACTTC.

This clone was counted once. This sequence joins TRBV28 and TRBJ1-6; no clear D gene. The CDR3 runs to 14 residues. V lost 4 bases, J lost 8 bases, and 12 bases lay in between. CDR1 MDHEN and CDR2 SYDVKM come from the germline V gene. The CDR3 region is CASSSIFRDSPLHF. CDR3 nucleotides: TGTGCCAGCAGTTCAATTTTCCGCGATTCACCCCTCCACTTT.

The chain uses TRBV19 and TRBJ2-7; 8 bases line up with TRBD1. CDR3 size: 14 residues. Germline CDR1 is LNHDA and CDR2 is SQIVND (reference sequence). J gave up 3 bases and V 5 bases, and 6 bases lay outside the gene matches. CDR3 coding DNA: TGTGCCAGTAGTCCCTGGGACAGGCTCTACGAGCAGTACTTC. This encodes CASSPWDRLYEQYF.

The genes are TRBV7-2 and TRBJ2-7, with D uncertain. The CDR3 loop spans 13 amino acids. Trimming left V 5 bases short and J 4 bases short, with 12 bases between. Germline CDR1 SGHTA, CDR2 FQGNSA. The CDR3 DNA reads TGTGCCAGCAGCCCTACCGGTTTATACGAGCAGTACTTC. It yields the protein CASSPTGLYEQYF.

This rearrangement joins TRBV13 to TRBJ2-2; TRBD1 matches 8 bases. Per the germline V gene, CDR1 is PRHDT and CDR2 is FYEKMQ (reference sequence). V lost 5 bases to trimming and J lost 4 bases; unmatched junction nucleotides: 15. The length of the CDR3 is 18 residues. The CDR3 spells CASSNTWRDRRLTGELFF. The CDR3 DNA is TGTGCCAGCAGCAATACGTGGCGGGACAGGCGGCTCACCGGGGAGCTGTTTTTT.

The rearrangement links TRBV7-9 to TRBJ2-1, with 7 bases identical to TRBD2. There are 16 residues in the CDR3. The junction had 12 bases not matched to a gene; V was cut back by 5 bases and J by 5 bases. In germline, CDR1 is SEHNR, CDR2 FQNEAQ (reference sequence). CDR3 nucleotide sequence: TGTGCCAGCAGCCTACTCGGGGTCGCGGGAGACAATGAGCAGTTCTTC. It specifies CASSLLGVAGDNEQFF.

This clone was observed once. The chain couples TRBV9 to TRBJ2-1; D not resolved. Germline V CDR1 and CDR2: SGDLS, YYNGEE. Between the trimmed V and J ends, which lost 2 bases and 3 bases, there was a span of 12 bases. This CDR3 spans 15 amino acids. CDR3 in amino acids: CASSVDVYVYNEQFF. CDR3 bases: TGTGCCAGCAGCGTTGACGTATACGTCTACAATGAGCAGTTCTTC.

The chain couples TRBV5-6 to TRBJ2-1; 10 bases align to TRBD2. Germline CDR1 and CDR2: SGHDT and YYEEEE. The CDR3 runs 16 residues. V lost 3 bases and J lost 3; bases outside the gene matches: 6. The CDR3 spells CASSSPGTSVYNEQFF. DNA for the CDR3: TGTGCCAGCAGCTCCCCCGGGACTAGCGTCTACAATGAGCAGTTCTTC.

The chain uses TRBV20-1 and TRBJ2-3; D remains ambiguous. CDR3 length equals 14 residues. Germline CDR1 DFQATT, CDR2 SNEGSKA (reference sequence). Trimming cost V 3 bases and J 1 base, with 11 bases left between them. The DNA of the CDR3 is TGCAGTGCTAGTACTGAAACAGGCACAGATACGCAGTATTTT. Encoded protein: CSASTETGTDTQYF.

The chain carries TRBV27 and TRBJ2-1; 13 bases are a match to TRBD2. Germline V gene data show CDR1 as MNHEY and CDR2 as SMNVEV (reference sequence). CDR3 length: 13 residues. After removal of 5 bases from V and 9 bases from J, the junction contained 1 base not matched to a gene. The CDR3: CASSGLAGVEQFF. The CDR3 DNA sequence: TGTGCCAGCAGTGGACTAGCGGGAGTTGAGCAGTTCTTC.

The chain links TRBV30 to TRBJ2-1; D is unclear. The CDR3 loop spans 14 amino acids. Trimming left V 2 bases short and J 0 bases short, with 8 bases between. CDR1 and CDR2 (germline): GTSNPN, SVGIG (reference sequence). The CDR3, as DNA: TGTGCCTGGAGTCGTGATAGCTCCTACAATGAGCAGTTCTTC. Amino acids: CAWSRDSSYNEQFF. Looking up the rest from reference TRBV30 and TRBJ2-1 gives the full variable domain: SQTIHQWPATLVQPVGSPLSLECTVEGTSNPNLYWYRQAAGRGLQLLFYSVGIGQISSEVPQNLSASRPQDRQFILSSKKLLLSDSGFYLCAWSRDSSYNEQFFGPGTRLTVL.

This chain connects TRBV30 to TRBJ2-7; 7 bases match TRBD2. J lost 4 bases, V lost 2 bases, and 8 bases had no gene match. Germline loops: CDR1 GTSNPN, CDR2 SVGIG (reference sequence). This CDR3 has 14 amino acids. CDR3 sequence: CAWSSASGLYEQYF. CDR3 bases: TGTGCCTGGAGTAGCGCTAGCGGACTTTACGAGCAGTACTTC.

This rearrangement joins TRBV2 to TRBJ2-1, with 13 bases identical to TRBD2. Germline V gene data show CDR1 as SNHLY and CDR2 as FYNNEI. This CDR3 is built from 20 residues. With V trimmed by 4 bases and J by 8 bases, 20 bases remained unmatched. CDR3 protein: CASSVPTGTGGLAGWDEQFF. CDR3 nucleotides: TGTGCCAGCAGTGTCCCAACCGGGACAGGGGGACTAGCGGGATGGGATGAGCAGTTCTTC.

Points on this clone: In the same sample, other DNA sequences code for this CDR3. The CDR3 sequence: CASSSGQGAYEQYF. CDR3 in DNA: TGTGCCAGCAGTTCCGGACAGGGGGCTTACGAGCAGTACTTC. V is TRBV6-2 or TRBV6-3 and J is TRBJ2-7; 11 bases match TRBD1. Trimming removed 4 bases from V and 4 bases from J; junction bases left unmatched: 3. Germline loops: CDR1 MNHEY, CDR2 SVGEGT. The CDR3 is 14 residues long.

In its sample, this clone was seen many times. Other DNA sequences within the sample encode an identical CDR3. This rearrangement joins TRBV12-3 or TRBV12-4 to TRBJ1-1; D not resolved. CDR3 size: 12 residues. Trimming took 3 bases from V and 2 from J, leaving 4 bases between them. The CDR3 loop is CASSLYNTEAFF. Written as DNA, the CDR3 is TGTGCCAGCAGTTTGTATAACACTGAAGCTTTCTTT.

The gene calls are TRBV6-2 or TRBV6-3 and TRBJ2-5, with 7 bases fitting TRBD2. The CDR3 loop spans 15 amino acids. V lost 2 bases and J lost 0; bases outside the gene matches: 3. CDR1 and CDR2 from the germline V gene are MNHEY and SVGEGT. The CDR3 here is CASSYLAENQETQYF. Here the CDR3 DNA reads TGTGCCAGCAGTTACCTAGCGGAGAACCAAGAGACCCAGTACTTC.

This clone was seen once. The chain couples TRBV11-3 to TRBJ1-2; 11 positions match TRBD1. V lost 6 bases and J lost 4; bases outside the gene matches: 4. Germline CDR1 and CDR2: SGHNT and YENEEA. The CDR3 sequence is 14 residues long. The CDR3 DNA reads as TGTGCCAGCAGGGGACAGGGGGTCTCCTATGGCTACACCTTC. It codes for CASRGQGVSYGYTF.

The V gene is TRBV7-6, the J gene TRBJ1-4, with D possibly being TRBD1 (5 bases). In germline, CDR1 is SGHVS, CDR2 FNYEAQ. The CDR3 spans 15 residues. Between the trimmed V and J ends, which lost 0 bases and 3 bases, there was a span of 8 bases. The DNA for the CDR3 is TGTGCCAGCAGCTTAGCGGGGGGTGCTAATGAAAAACTGTTTTTT. This translates into CASSLAGGANEKLFF.

The J gene is TRBJ2-7, the V gene TRBV6-2 or TRBV6-3; D is ambiguous. The ends were cut back, 5 bases at V and 7 bases at J, with 15 bases in the middle. This CDR3 has 13 residues. The germline V gene encodes CDR1 MNHEY and CDR2 SVGEGT. CDR3 DNA sequence: TGTGCCAGCAGTGCCCGTATGGGCTCGGAGCAGTACTTC. Its protein is CASSARMGSEQYF.

This clone was found once. V and J are TRBV11-2 and TRBJ2-1; the match to TRBD2 covers 16 bases. Germline CDR1 and CDR2: SGHAT and FQNNGV. With 5 bases clipped from V and 2 bases from J, the junction kept 6 bases outside the gene matches. This CDR3 contains 18 residues. Here the CDR3 DNA reads TGTGCCAGCAGCCCAAGGGGACTAGCGGGAGGGCCCTACAATGAGCAGTTCTTC. Its translation: CASSPRGLAGGPYNEQFF.

This clone was seen only once. V is TRBV19 and J is TRBJ2-7; tentatively, D is TRBD1 (5 bases). The CDR3 is 17 amino acids. In germline, CDR1 is LNHDA, CDR2 SQIVND (reference sequence). The V end lost 5 bases, the J end lost 0 bases, and 20 bases lay between the germline ends. As DNA, the CDR3 is TGTGCCAGTAGTGAGACAGAAAAACCTTCTCTCTCCTACGAGCAGTACTTC. This sequence encodes CASSETEKPSLSYEQYF.

Here the CDR3 reads CASSYLLASGKYNEQFF. The CDR3 DNA reads TGTGCCAGCAGTTACTTGTTGGCTAGCGGGAAGTACAATGAGCAGTTCTTC. The rearrangement links TRBV6-2 or TRBV6-3 to TRBJ2-1; 9 bases map to TRBD2. V shed 1 base, J shed 4 bases, and the junction held 8 bases outside the gene matches. This CDR3 is 17 amino acids long. Germline values: CDR1 MNHEY, CDR2 SVGEGT.

The gene calls are TRBV6-5 and TRBJ2-1; D might be TRBD2 (5 bases). The length of the CDR3 is 14 residues. Trimming removed 9 bases from V and 6 bases from J, with 18 bases in between. Germline CDR1 MNHEY, CDR2 SVGAGI. The CDR3 DNA is TGTGCCAGTTCTTATGGGAGAAGTCGCAATGAGCAGTTCTTC. Amino acid sequence: CASSYGRSRNEQFF.

This clone was recorded only once. Other DNA sequences in this sample translate to the same CDR3. The chain is built from TRBV7-9 and TRBJ1-1, with TRBD1 as a possible D gene (5 bases). V shed 6 bases and J shed 1 base, with 9 bases lying between them. Germline V CDR1 and CDR2: SEHNR, FQNEAQ (reference sequence). This CDR3 has 13 amino acids. CDR3 region: CASSSQGNTEAFF. The CDR3 bases are TGTGCCAGCAGTTCCCAGGGGAACACTGAAGCTTTCTTT.

This chain joins TRBV18 and TRBJ2-7; D not resolved. The CDR3 contains 13 residues. V was trimmed by 2 bases and J by 3 bases, leaving 8 bases between them. Germline loops: CDR1 KGHSH, CDR2 LQKENI. The CDR3 DNA reads TGTGCCAGCTCACCAGACACCCTCTACGAGCAGTACTTC. This translates into CASSPDTLYEQYF.